A selection of T cell receptor beta chains follows, all from one sample in a study of blood T cell repertoires in COVID-19. TCRdb keeps only in-frame clones here, not all; method: immunoSEQ multiplex PCR. The table lists 59,000 or so clones, approximately 90% of them singletons. Sequenced: peripheral blood. These receptors all come from a human donor in a cohort sampled during active COVID-19. Each CDR3 is given with its conserved first and last residue. A D gene is named only where the DNA matches it firmly. Clone size is shown for a subset of rows, as once, few, many or a class of expanded clone.

j_gene | d_gene | abundance | v_gene | CDR3aa | CDR3nt
TRBJ1-2 | NA | NA | TRBV23-1 | CVPERKEMTYGYTF | TGCGTTCCCGAGAGAAAAGAGATGACTTATGGCTACACCTTC
TRBJ1-3 | NA | NA | TRBV14 | CASSPLGPGNTIYF | TGTGCCAGCAGCCCCCTGGGCCCTGGAAACACCATATATTTT
TRBJ2-1 | TRBD2 | NA | TRBV5-6 | CASSFLAGPYNEQFF | TGTGCCAGCAGTTTCCTAGCGGGACCCTACAATGAGCAGTTCTTC
TRBJ2-3 | NA | once | TRBV4-1 | CASSESPFTSTDTQYF | TGCGCCAGCAGCGAGTCCCCGTTTACTAGCACAGATACGCAGTATTTT
TRBJ2-3 | NA | NA | TRBV2 | CASLWSGTRGTDTQYF | TGTGCCAGCTTATGGTCCGGGACTCGCGGCACAGATACGCAGTATTTT
TRBJ2-3 | TRBD2 | NA | TRBV6-5 | CASRRLAADTQYF | TGTGCGAGCAGGAGGCTAGCGGCGGATACGCAGTATTTT
TRBJ2-2 | TRBD1 | NA | TRBV18 | CASSPGTGNPNTGELFF | TGTGCCAGCTCACCCGGGACAGGGAATCCGAACACCGGGGAGCTGTTTTTT
TRBJ1-2 | NA | NA | TRBV3-1/TRBV3-2 | CASSQGKLYGYTF | TGTGCCAGCAGCCAGGGCAAGTTATATGGCTACACCTTC
TRBJ2-1 | TRBD1 | NA | TRBV4-1 | CASSQDDRALYNEQFF | TGCGCCAGCAGCCAGGATGACAGGGCCCTCTACAATGAGCAGTTCTTC
TRBJ1-2 | TRBD1 | NA | TRBV7-6 | CASSLDRGNGYTF | TGTGCCAGCAGCCTGGACAGGGGCAATGGCTACACCTTC
TRBJ2-5 | TRBD1 | few | TRBV5-1 | CASSYGGTGGETQYF | TGCGCCAGCAGCTATGGCGGGACAGGAGGGGAGACCCAGTACTTC
TRBJ1-1 | NA | NA | TRBV15 | CATSRWPSENTEAFF | TGTGCCACCAGCAGATGGCCCAGCGAGAACACTGAAGCTTTCTTT
TRBJ2-1 | NA | NA | TRBV11-2 | CASSLDSGVGNEQFF | TGTGCCAGCAGCTTAGATTCGGGAGTAGGCAATGAGCAGTTCTTC
TRBJ1-4 | NA | NA | TRBV9 | CASSGRVQGFDPGHINEKLFF | TGTGCCAGCAGCGGGCGGGTTCAAGGCTTCGACCCGGGACATATTAATGAAAAACTGTTTTTT
TRBJ2-1 | TRBD1 | NA | TRBV19 | CASSIFGTGYNEQFF | TGTGCCAGTAGTATCTTCGGGACAGGCTACAATGAGCAGTTCTTC
TRBJ2-7 | NA | NA | TRBV9 | CASSVAGEVFYEQYF | TGTGCCAGCAGCGTAGCGGGAGAAGTCTTCTACGAGCAGTACTTC
TRBJ2-1 | TRBD2 | NA | TRBV9 | CASSELAATYNEQFF | TGTGCCAGCAGCGAACTAGCGGCTACCTACAATGAGCAGTTCTTC
TRBJ2-2 | TRBD2 | NA | TRBV7-8 | CASSLGGLAGAGELFF | TGTGCCAGCAGCTTAGGTGGACTAGCGGGAGCCGGGGAGCTGTTTTTT
TRBJ1-2 | TRBD1 | NA | TRBV25-1 | CASSDRKTGPLGGYTF | TGTGCCAGCAGTGACCGAAAGACAGGGCCCCTTGGAGGCTACACCTTC
TRBJ2-2 | TRBD2 | NA | TRBV5-1 | CASSPAGAGELFF | TGCGCCAGCAGCCCCGCGGGAGCCGGGGAGCTGTTTTTT
TRBJ2-5 | TRBD1 | NA | TRBV28 | CASSLPTRGLPQETQYF | TGTGCCAGCAGTCTCCCAACCAGGGGGCTCCCCCAAGAGACCCAGTACTTC
TRBJ1-1 | TRBD1 | NA | TRBV18 | CASSPGTVGQAFF | TGTGCCAGCTCACCTGGGACAGTGGGGCAAGCTTTCTTT
TRBJ2-5 | NA | NA | TRBV12-3/TRBV12-4 | CASSGRDLKTQYF | TGTGCCAGCAGTGGGCGGGACCTGAAGACCCAGTACTTC
TRBJ2-7 | NA | NA | TRBV12-1 | CASSFAPWTDGQGSYEQYF | TGTGCCAGCAGCTTTGCCCCATGGACCGACGGACAGGGGTCCTACGAGCAGTACTTC
TRBJ2-1 | TRBD2 | NA | TRBV19 | CASLIETGGPPNEQFF | TGTGCCAGCCTCATCGAAACGGGAGGGCCCCCCAATGAGCAGTTCTTC
TRBJ2-5 | TRBD2 | NA | TRBV5-4 | CASSSGLAPQTQYF | TGTGCCAGCAGCTCGGGACTAGCTCCTCAGACCCAGTACTTC
TRBJ1-2 | NA | NA | TRBV4-2 | CASSQPTGDGYTF | TGTGCCAGCAGCCAACCTACGGGGGATGGCTACACCTTC
TRBJ2-5 | NA | NA | TRBV28 | CASRTPTGFQETQYF | TGTGCCAGCAGGACTCCCACAGGGTTCCAAGAGACCCAGTACTTC
TRBJ2-7 | NA | NA | TRBV7-2 | CASSLGESYEQYF | TGTGCCAGCAGCTTAGGGGAGTCTTACGAGCAGTACTTC
TRBJ2-7 | TRBD2 | NA | TRBV5-1 | CASSPGTSEAQYF | TGCGCCAGCAGCCCCGGGACTAGCGAAGCGCAGTACTTC
TRBJ2-7 | TRBD2 | NA | TRBV29-1 | CSVRASAGGYEQYF | TGCAGCGTCCGGGCCTCAGCGGGAGGGTACGAGCAGTACTTC
TRBJ2-2 | TRBD2 | NA | TRBV11-3 | CASSTFLREGHRANTGELFF | TGTGCCAGCAGCACCTTCCTCCGGGAGGGCCATAGGGCGAACACCGGGGAGCTGTTTTTT
TRBJ1-2 | NA | NA | TRBV28 | CASSLFYTGTSPSTDGYTF | TGTGCCAGCAGTCTTTTTTACACAGGGACCAGCCCTTCAACTGATGGCTACACCTTC
TRBJ2-5 | TRBD1 | NA | TRBV4-2 | CASSQGQVGETQYF | TGTGCCAGCAGCCAGGGACAGGTGGGGGAGACCCAGTACTTC
TRBJ1-3 | NA | NA | TRBV6-4 | CASSEPPRVSGNTIYF | TGTGCCAGCAGCGAACCCCCTCGGGTTTCTGGAAACACCATATATTTT
TRBJ2-2 | NA | NA | TRBV27 | CASGQGYTGELFF | TGTGCCAGTGGTCAGGGGTACACCGGGGAGCTGTTTTTT
TRBJ1-3 | NA | NA | TRBV28 | CATAVFPPGSQGNTIYF | TGTGCTACAGCAGTTTTCCCCCCCGGCAGTCAAGGAAACACCATATATTTT
TRBJ2-1 | TRBD2 | NA | TRBV3-1/TRBV3-2 | CASSQDGGLAGEGEQFF | TGTGCCAGCAGCCAAGATGGGGGACTAGCGGGGGAGGGTGAGCAGTTCTTC
TRBJ2-2 | NA | NA | TRBV6-5 | CASSRGGDTGELFF | TGTGCCAGCAGTAGGGGGGGCGACACCGGGGAGCTGTTTTTT
TRBJ1-4 | NA | NA | TRBV11-2 | CASSFRSINEKLFF | TGTGCCAGCAGCTTCCGCAGTATTAATGAAAAACTGTTTTTT
TRBJ2-1 | TRBD2 | NA | TRBV5-1 | CASSGEGRNEQFF | TGCGCCAGCAGCGGGGAGGGCCGGAATGAGCAGTTCTTC
TRBJ2-5 | TRBD1 | NA | TRBV5-1 | CASSQGGAETQYF | TGCGCCAGCAGCCAAGGGGGCGCGGAGACCCAGTACTTC
TRBJ2-2 | NA | NA | TRBV15 | CATSMDSNTGELFF | TGTGCCACCAGCATGGACAGCAACACCGGGGAGCTGTTTTTT
TRBJ2-6 | NA | NA | TRBV19 | CASSPSLSGANVLTF | TGTGCCAGTAGTCCCTCACTCTCTGGGGCCAACGTCCTGACTTTC
TRBJ1-3 | TRBD1 | NA | TRBV5-4 | CASKAGQGAGNTIYF | TGTGCCAGCAAAGCGGGACAGGGGGCGGGAAACACCATATATTTT
TRBJ2-7 | TRBD2 | NA | TRBV9 | CASSVDAGGGYEQYF | TGTGCCAGCAGCGTAGATGCGGGAGGTGGGTACGAGCAGTACTTC
TRBJ1-2 | NA | NA | TRBV28 | CASSFAARSGYTF | TGTGCCAGCAGTTTTGCAGCTAGGAGTGGCTACACCTTC